Presented here are 20 T cell receptor beta chains from one specimen sequenced in a study of chemoradiotherapy in HPV16-positive cancers. Sequencing used immunoSEQ multiplex PCR; TCRdb keeps in-frame clones, though not all of them. This repertoire shows about 33,000 clones, more than 85% found once; its top ten account for around 2.3%. The sample in question was blood, obtained from a patient who underwent chemoradiotherapy. The origin of the receptors is a human donor with HPV-associated anogenital cancer.

Concerning this clone itself: One end of the junction does not line up with germline, which may come from a read error. This chain links TRBV7-7 with TRBJ2-7, with D perhaps assigned TRBD1 or TRBD2 (5 bases each). CDR3 length equals 13 residues. Germline V gene sequence: CDR1 SSHAT, CDR2 FNYEAQ (reference sequence). CDR3: CASSFDSGYEQYF. The CDR3 nucleotides are TGTGCTAGCAGCTTTGACAGCGGATACGAGCAGTACTTC.

The CDR3 region has the DNA TGTGCCAGCAGCTTGGTAATCGGGGGCGGTCGGAACACTGAAGCTTTCTTT. Its protein is CASSLVIGGGRNTEAFF. The J gene is TRBJ1-1, the V gene TRBV5-6, with D possibly matching TRBD1 (6 bases). Germline V gene data show CDR1 as SGHDT and CDR2 as YYEEEE. Trimming shortened V by 0 bases and J by 1 base, and 16 bases separated the two germline ends. This CDR3 has 17 residues.

The V call is TRBV6-5, the J call TRBJ2-1; D not certain. Germline CDR1 MNHEY, CDR2 SVGAGI. The CDR3 has 13 residues. The V gene lost 3 bases and the J gene lost 6 bases, with 9 bases spanning the gap. The CDR3 bases are TGTGCCAGCAGTTATGGGCCCGGCAATGAGCAGTTCTTC. It is translated as CASSYGPGNEQFF.

The rearrangement links TRBV4-2 to TRBJ2-1; 9 nucleotides match TRBD2. CDR1 and CDR2 from the germline V gene are LGHNA and YNFKEQ. The CDR3 extends over 17 amino acids. With 1 base clipped from V and 5 bases from J, the junction kept 9 bases outside the gene matches. The CDR3 nucleotides are TGTGCCAGCAGCCAAGTCAAACTAGCGGGTATAGACAATGAGCAGTTCTTC. Translation: CASSQVKLAGIDNEQFF.

Here the CDR3 DNA reads TGTGCCAGCAGCAAAGCGCTGGGGAATGAAAAACTGTTTTTT. It specifies CASSKALGNEKLFF. The chain recombines TRBV21-1 with TRBJ1-4. TRBV21-1 is labeled a pseudogene. The CDR3 has 14 residues.

V is TRBV11-2 and J is TRBJ2-3, with 10 nucleotides matching TRBD2. Germline loops: CDR1 SGHAT, CDR2 FQNNGV. This CDR3 has 17 residues. V trimming: 0 bases; J trimming: 2 bases; junction bases outside the gene matches: 5. The CDR3 reads CASSLDGLAGATDTQYF. The DNA for the CDR3 is TGTGCCAGCAGCTTAGATGGGCTAGCGGGGGCCACAGATACGCAGTATTTT.

This clone has a single count. The rearrangement links TRBV19 to TRBJ1-1; D possibly corresponds to TRBD1 (5 bases). Germline V gene sequence: CDR1 LNHDA, CDR2 SQIVND (reference sequence). V dropped 3 bases and J dropped 4 bases, with 12 bases sitting between them. CDR3 length equals 14 residues. The DNA for the CDR3 is TGTGCCAGTAGTATCGGGGGGGAGAGCACTGAAGCTTTCTTT. Protein sequence: CASSIGGESTEAFF.

The chain carries TRBV28 and TRBJ1-4; no clear D gene. Between the trimmed V and J ends, which lost 6 bases and 8 bases, there was a span of 4 bases. The CDR3 length is 10 residues. Germline values: CDR1 MDHEN, CDR2 SYDVKM. Written as DNA, the CDR3 is TGTGCCAGCAGGGAAGAAAAACTGTTTTTT. It yields the protein CASREEKLFF.

The chain employs TRBV5-6 and TRBJ1-2; D unclear. V lost 2 bases and J 4 bases, leaving 9 bases between the germline ends. The CDR3 is 13 amino acids. Germline V gene data show CDR1 as SGHDT and CDR2 as YYEEEE. This CDR3 reads CASSFSQSYGYTF. CDR3 DNA sequence: TGTGCCAGCAGCTTTTCACAATCCTATGGCTACACCTTC.

The chain recombines TRBV15 with TRBJ2-7; a possible D gene is TRBD2 (6 bases). Trimming left V 8 bases short and J 0 bases short, with 14 bases between. Germline CDR1 reads LNHNV; CDR2 reads YYDKDF (reference sequence). The CDR3 is 14 residues long. Written as DNA, the CDR3 is TGTGCCACCGCCTACGGCGGGGTCTCCTACGAGCAGTACTTC. It translates to CATAYGGVSYEQYF.

Written as DNA, the CDR3 is TGTGCCAGCAGCTTGTGGCAGACTGTCTCTGGAAACACCATATATTTT. Its protein is CASSLWQTVSGNTIYF. The genes are TRBV13 and TRBJ1-3; D not resolved. The V gene's germline CDR1 is PRHDT and CDR2 FYEKMQ (reference sequence). V was shortened by 3 bases and J by 0 bases, with 12 bases between the two germline ends. The CDR3 runs to 16 residues. The full variable domain, completed using reference TRBV13 and TRBJ1-3, is AAGVIQSPRHLIKEKRETATLKCYPIPRHDTVYWYQQGPGQDPQFLISFYEKMQSDKGSIPDRFSAQQFSDYHSELNMSSLELGDSALYFCASSLWQTVSGNTIYFGEGSWLTVV.

Remarks on this clone: One end of the junction varies from germline; a read error may be responsible. The chain has TRBV7-9 and TRBJ2-7; D assignment may be TRBD1 or TRBD2 (5 bases each). CDR3 length: 12 residues. Germline V gives CDR1 SEHNR, CDR2 FQNEAQ (reference sequence). The DNA of the CDR3 is TGTGCCAGCAGCTTCGGGGTAGGGGAGCAATACTTC. This codes for CASSFGVGEQYF.

The chain uses TRBV7-6 and TRBJ2-1; a weak D match, TRBD2 (7 bases). Germline lookup yields CDR1 SGHVS and CDR2 FNYEAQ. Trimming cost V 1 base and J 8 bases, with 12 bases left between them. This CDR3 region has 14 residues. CDR3 residues: CASSLGRGGHEQFF. The CDR3 DNA reads TGTGCCAGCAGCTTAGGGAGGGGGGGGCATGAGCAGTTCTTC.

The chain has TRBV5-1 and TRBJ2-2, with a possible D match to TRBD1 (6 bases). The V gene lost 1 base and the J gene lost 3 bases, with 10 bases spanning the gap. This CDR3 has 15 amino acids. Germline V gene lookup returns CDR1 SGHRS and CDR2 YFSETQ. The DNA of the CDR3 is TGCGCCAGCAGCTTGACAGGGACGGACACCGGGGAGCTGTTTTTT. Translated, it gives CASSLTGTDTGELFF.

This clone was detected only once. The chain links TRBV7-9 to TRBJ1-5; 7 bases agree with TRBD1. The CDR3 length is 15 residues. The germline V gene has CDR1 SEHNR and CDR2 FQNEAQ (reference sequence). The trim removed 3 bases at V and 6 bases at J, leaving 8 bases unmatched. The DNA for the CDR3 is TGTGCCAGCAGCTTGGAAGGGGGCGCGGGTCAGCCCCAGCATTTT. Translation: CASSLEGGAGQPQHF. The full variable domain, completed using reference TRBV7-9 and TRBJ1-5, is DTGVSQNPRHKITKRGQNVTFRCDPISEHNRLYWYRQTLGQGPEFLTYFQNEAQLEKSRLLSDRFSAERPKGSFSTLEIQRTEQGDSAMYLCASSLEGGAGQPQHFGDGTRLSIL.

The chain links TRBV7-2 to TRBJ2-7; 10 positions match TRBD2. Germline V gene sequence: CDR1 SGHTA, CDR2 FQGNSA. This CDR3 has 15 amino acids. The V and J ends lost 2 bases and 6 bases, in that order; junction bases with no gene match: 7. The CDR3 sequence: CASSLRASGGGEQYF. CDR3 DNA sequence: TGTGCCAGCAGCTTAAGGGCTAGCGGGGGCGGCGAGCAGTACTTC.

This chain connects TRBV6-1 to TRBJ2-3, with 10 bases lining up with TRBD2. The CDR3 sequence is 16 residues long. The V gene end was trimmed by 3 bases and the J gene end by 4 bases; junction bases not matched to a gene: 7. Looked up from germline, CDR1 is MNHNS and CDR2 is SASEGT. The CDR3 loop reads CASSDGVAGGADTQYF. The CDR3 nucleotides are TGTGCCAGCAGTGATGGGGTAGCGGGGGGCGCAGATACGCAGTATTTT.

This rearrangement joins TRBV7-9 to TRBJ1-1; no clear D gene. Germline lookup yields CDR1 SEHNR and CDR2 FQNEAQ (reference sequence). V lost 1 base, J lost 3 bases, and 12 bases lay in between. The CDR3 length is 15 residues. The DNA for the CDR3 is TGTGCCAGCAGCTTAGGTTGGAGTCAGGACACTGAAGCTTTCTTT. Amino acid sequence: CASSLGWSQDTEAFF.

The CDR3 DNA follows: TGTGCCAGCAGTGACTGGGACCGCCATGAGCAGTTCTTC. This sequence encodes CASSDWDRHEQFF. The chain combines TRBV6-4 with TRBJ2-1, with D perhaps assigned TRBD1 or TRBD2 (5 bases each). CDR3 length: 13 residues. The germline V gene encodes CDR1 MRHNA and CDR2 SNTAGT. Trimming shortened V by 1 base and J by 8 bases, and 9 bases separated the two germline ends.

This sequence joins TRBV27 and TRBJ1-5; possible D gene TRBD1, 5 bases. The germline V gene has CDR1 MNHEY and CDR2 SMNVEV (reference sequence). Trimming stripped 7 bases from V and 2 bases from J, with 12 bases between. The CDR3 covers 14 residues. CDR3 sequence: CASKSGMGNQPQHF. The CDR3 DNA is TGTGCCAGCAAATCAGGGATGGGCAATCAGCCCCAGCATTTT.